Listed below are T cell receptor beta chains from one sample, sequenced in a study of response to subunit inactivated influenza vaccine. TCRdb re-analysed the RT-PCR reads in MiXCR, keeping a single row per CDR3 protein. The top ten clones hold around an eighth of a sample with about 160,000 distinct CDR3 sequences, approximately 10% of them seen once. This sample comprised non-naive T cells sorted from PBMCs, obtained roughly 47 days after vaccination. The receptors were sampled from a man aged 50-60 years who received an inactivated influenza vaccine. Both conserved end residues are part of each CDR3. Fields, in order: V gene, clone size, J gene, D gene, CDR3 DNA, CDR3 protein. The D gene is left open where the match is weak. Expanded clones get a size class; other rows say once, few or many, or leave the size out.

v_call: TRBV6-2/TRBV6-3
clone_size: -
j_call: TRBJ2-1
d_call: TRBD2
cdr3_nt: TGTGCCAGCAGTTACTCTCCCAGCGGGAGGAGAGGGTTCTTC
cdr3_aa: CASSYSPSGRRGFF

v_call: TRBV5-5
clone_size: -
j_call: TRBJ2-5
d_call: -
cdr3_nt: TGTGCCAGCAGCAGCCAGTACTTC
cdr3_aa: CASSSQYF

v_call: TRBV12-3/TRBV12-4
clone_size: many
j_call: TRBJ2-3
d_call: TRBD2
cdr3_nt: TGTGCCAGCAGTTTAGCGTCCTGGGGGGGGTGGTCTTCAGATACGCAGTATTTT
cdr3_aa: CASSLASWGGWSSDTQYF

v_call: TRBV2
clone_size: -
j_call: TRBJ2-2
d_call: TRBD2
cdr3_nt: TGTGCCAGCAGTGAACCTGCCGGGGGGACCGGGGAGCTGTTTTTT
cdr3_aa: CASSEPAGGTGELFF

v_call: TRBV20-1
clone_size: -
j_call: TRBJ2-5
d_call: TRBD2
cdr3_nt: TGCAGTGCTACATCCGGGACTAGTCGCCAAGAGACCCAGTACTTC
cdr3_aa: CSATSGTSRQETQYF

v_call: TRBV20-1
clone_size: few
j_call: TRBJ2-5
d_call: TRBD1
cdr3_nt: TGCAGTGCTAGACCTCAGCAGGGGGCGGTACAAGAGACCCAGTACTTC
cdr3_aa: CSARPQQGAVQETQYF

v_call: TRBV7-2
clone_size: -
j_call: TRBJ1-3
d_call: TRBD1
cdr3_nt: TGTGCCAGCAGCCGACAGGGACGAAACACCATATATTTT
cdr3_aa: CASSRQGRNTIYF

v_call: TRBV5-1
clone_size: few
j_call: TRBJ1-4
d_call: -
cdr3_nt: TGCGCCAGCAGCAGGGAGCATGCAACTAATGAAAAACTGTTTTTT
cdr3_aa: CASSREHATNEKLFF

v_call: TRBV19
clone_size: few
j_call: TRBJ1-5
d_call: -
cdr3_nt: TGTGCCACCAATCCCGGCTTTTATGGGAATCAGCCCCAGCATTTT
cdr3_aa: CATNPGFYGNQPQHF

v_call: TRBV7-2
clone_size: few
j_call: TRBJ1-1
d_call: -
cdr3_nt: TGTGCCAGCAGCCGTCAGGTCTCCATGAACACTGAAGCTTTCTTT
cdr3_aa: CASSRQVSMNTEAFF

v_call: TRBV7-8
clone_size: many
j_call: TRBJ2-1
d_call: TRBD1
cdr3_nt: TGTGCCAGCAGCTTCGGGCGACGCAAAGGGGGCACCCTACAGTTCTTC
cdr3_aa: CASSFGRRKGGTLQFF

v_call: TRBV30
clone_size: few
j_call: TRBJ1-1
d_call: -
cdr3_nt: TGTGCCTGGAGTGTATACCTCGCTGAAGCTTTCTTT
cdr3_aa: CAWSVYLAEAFF

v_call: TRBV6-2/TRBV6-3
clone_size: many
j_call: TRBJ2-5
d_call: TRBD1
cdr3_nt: TGTGCCAGCAGCCCCGGGACAGCATTCCAAGAGACCCAGTACTTC
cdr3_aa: CASSPGTAFQETQYF

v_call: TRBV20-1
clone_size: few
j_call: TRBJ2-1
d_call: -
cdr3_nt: TGCAGTGCTAGACCCAGCAGGGCCCCAAACAATGAGCAGTTCTTC
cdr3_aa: CSARPSRAPNNEQFF

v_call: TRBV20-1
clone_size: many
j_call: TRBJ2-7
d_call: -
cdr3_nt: TGCAGTGCTAGACAGAACCGGGACGAGCAGTACTTC
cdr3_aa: CSARQNRDEQYF